One T cell receptor (beta chain) is described in this entry. Its antigen remains unknown. The sample originates from a study of cytomegalovirus exposure and HLA in healthy donors. The PCR used 60 Vbeta and 13 Jbeta primers. Using immunoSEQ multiplex PCR, the repertoire was profiled, and TCRdb retains in-frame clones only, with some absent. This sample's table reports 200,000 to 250,000 clones. Findings and caveats of the study: Several of the most significant clusters were apparently associated with common viral pathogens in a later analysis. Later analysis identified a missense DCLRE1C variant that was linked to TCR beta V- and J-gene trimming. Sequencing had likely introduced a cluster of highly shared sequence variants as an artifact. Cytomegalovirus-associated TCR beta chains were listed, numbering 164.

V was trimmed by 1 base and J by 0 bases, leaving 4 bases between them. Germline CDR1 and CDR2: SGHDT and YYEEEE. CDR3 length: 13 residues. The gene calls are TRBV5-6 and TRBJ1-1; D is ambiguous. The sample consisted of PBMCs. The origin of this receptor is a woman in her thirties in good health and CMV-seropositive. CDR3 protein: CASSLLLNTEAFF. As DNA, the CDR3 is TGTGCCAGCAGCTTGCTTTTGAACACTGAAGCTTTCTTT.